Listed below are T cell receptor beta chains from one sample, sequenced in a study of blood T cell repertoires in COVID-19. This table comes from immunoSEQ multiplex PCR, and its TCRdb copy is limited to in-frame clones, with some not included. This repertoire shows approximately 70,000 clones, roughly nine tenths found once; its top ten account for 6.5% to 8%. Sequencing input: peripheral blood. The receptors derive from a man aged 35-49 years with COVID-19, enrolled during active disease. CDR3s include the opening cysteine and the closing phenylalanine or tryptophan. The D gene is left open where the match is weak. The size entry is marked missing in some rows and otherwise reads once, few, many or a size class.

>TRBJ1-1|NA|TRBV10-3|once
CATRRAFGGQAEAFF
TGTGCCACCCGAAGGGCCTTCGGAGGGCAGGCTGAAGCTTTCTTT
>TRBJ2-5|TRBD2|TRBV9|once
CASSATGTSAGETQYF
TGTGCCAGCAGCGCAACCGGGACTAGCGCTGGAGAGACCCAGTACTTC
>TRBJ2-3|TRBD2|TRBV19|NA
CASSNWGGDTQYF
TGTGCCAGTAGTAATTGGGGGGGAGATACGCAGTATTTT
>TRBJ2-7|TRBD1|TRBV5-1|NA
CASSRGGTGYSEQYF
TGCGCCAGCAGCCGAGGGGGGACAGGGTATAGCGAGCAGTACTTC
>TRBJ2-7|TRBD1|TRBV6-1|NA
CASSDGQGITYEQYF
TGTGCCAGCAGTGATGGACAGGGCATAACGTACGAGCAGTACTTC
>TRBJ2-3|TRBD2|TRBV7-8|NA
CASSLKTGTSGGDTQYF
TGTGCCAGCAGTTTGAAAACCGGGACTAGCGGGGGAGATACGCAGTATTTT
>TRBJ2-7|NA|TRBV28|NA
CATDGTGRTYEQYF
TGTGCCACCGACGGGACCGGGAGAACCTACGAGCAGTACTTC
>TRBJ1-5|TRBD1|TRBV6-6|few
CASSAGQGASQPQHF
TGTGCCAGCAGTGCGGGACAGGGGGCTTCGCAGCCCCAGCATTTT
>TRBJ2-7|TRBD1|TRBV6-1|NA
CASSEMTGAREQYF
TGTGCCAGCAGTGAAATGACAGGGGCTCGGGAGCAGTACTTC
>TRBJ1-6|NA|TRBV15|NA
CATSRDGLRGSPLHF
TGTGCCACCAGCAGAGACGGGCTACGGGGTTCACCCCTCCACTTT
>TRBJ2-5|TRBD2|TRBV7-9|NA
CASSSSGVGETQYF
TGTGCCAGCAGTAGTAGCGGGGTAGGAGAGACCCAGTACTTC
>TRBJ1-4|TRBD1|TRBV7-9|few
CASSPGTGPEKLFF
TGTGCCAGCAGCCCCGGGACAGGGCCTGAAAAACTGTTTTTT
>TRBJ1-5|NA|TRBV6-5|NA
CASSYSGGRGQPQHF
TGTGCCAGCAGTTACTCTGGAGGGAGGGGTCAGCCCCAGCATTTT
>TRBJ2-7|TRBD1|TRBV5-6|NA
CASSLQGARRHPYEQYF
TGTGCCAGCAGCCTTCAGGGGGCGCGGAGGCACCCCTACGAGCAGTACTTC
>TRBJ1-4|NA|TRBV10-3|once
CASGGENEKLFF
TGTGCCTCCGGTGGGGAGAATGAAAAACTGTTTTTT
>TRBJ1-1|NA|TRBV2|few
CASSPDLGRGTEAFF
TGTGCCAGCAGTCCTGACCTCGGGAGGGGCACTGAAGCTTTCTTT
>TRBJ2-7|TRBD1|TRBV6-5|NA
CASPGQGVYEQYF
TGTGCCAGCCCCGGACAGGGGGTTTACGAGCAGTACTTC
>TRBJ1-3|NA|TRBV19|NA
CASSLQGSGNTIYF
TGTGCCAGTAGTTTACAGGGTTCTGGAAACACCATATATTTT
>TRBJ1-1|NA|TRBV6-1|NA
CASSDQGAETEAFF
TGTGCCAGCAGTGATCAGGGCGCGGAAACTGAAGCTTTCTTT
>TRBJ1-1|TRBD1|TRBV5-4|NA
CASSRENRGWGTEAFF
TGTGCCAGCAGCCGTGAGAACAGGGGTTGGGGTACTGAAGCTTTCTTT
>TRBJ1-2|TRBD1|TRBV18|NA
CASSPRGPNSGGVDYGYTF
TGTGCCAGCTCACCGAGAGGACCCAACTCAGGGGGTGTTGACTATGGCTACACCTTC
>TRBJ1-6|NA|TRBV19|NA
CASSRGLNSPLHF
TGTGCCAGTAGTAGGGGCTTGAATTCACCCCTCCACTTT
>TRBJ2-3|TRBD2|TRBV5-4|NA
CASSPTSGYTDTQYF
TGTGCCAGCAGCCCGACTAGCGGGTATACAGATACGCAGTATTTT
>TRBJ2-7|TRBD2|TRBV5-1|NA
CASSSLGGDYEQYF
TGCGCCAGCAGCTCGCTGGGGGGGGACTACGAGCAGTACTTC
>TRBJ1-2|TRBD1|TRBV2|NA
CASSAGTAYGYTF
TGTGCCAGCAGTGCCGGGACAGCCTATGGCTACACCTTC
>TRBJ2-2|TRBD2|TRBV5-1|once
CASSLGTSGGYTGELFF
TGCGCCAGCAGCTTGGGGACTAGCGGGGGATACACCGGGGAGCTGTTTTTT
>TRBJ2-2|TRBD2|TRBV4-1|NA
CASSQALSGGATGELFF
TGCGCCAGCAGCCAAGCCCTTAGCGGGGGGGCCACCGGGGAGCTGTTTTTT
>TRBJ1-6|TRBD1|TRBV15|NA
CATSRARTGAASPLHF
TGTGCCACCAGCAGAGCACGGACAGGGGCAGCATCACCCCTCCACTTT
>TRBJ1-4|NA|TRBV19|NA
CASMRSEGFEKLFF
TGTGCCAGTATGAGATCGGAGGGTTTCGAAAAACTGTTTTTT
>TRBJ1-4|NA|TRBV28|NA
CASSLSSGANEKLFF
TGTGCCAGCAGTCTTTCTTCCGGGGCTAATGAAAAACTGTTTTTT
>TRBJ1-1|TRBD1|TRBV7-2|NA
CASSLAVSPTGLGTEAFF
TGTGCCAGCAGCTTAGCCGTTTCCCCGACAGGGTTGGGCACTGAAGCTTTCTTT
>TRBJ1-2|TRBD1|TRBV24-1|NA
CATRTAGGNYGYTF
TGTGCCACCAGGACTGCAGGGGGCAACTATGGCTACACCTTC
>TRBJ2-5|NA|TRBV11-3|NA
CASSLSERGETQYF
TGTGCCAGCAGCTTATCCGAACGGGGAGAGACCCAGTACTTC
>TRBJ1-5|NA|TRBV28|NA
CASSLLDKRVQPQHF
TGTGCCAGCAGTTTATTGGACAAAAGGGTTCAGCCCCAGCATTTT
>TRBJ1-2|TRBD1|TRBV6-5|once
CASRQDREHGYTF
TGTGCCAGCAGACAAGACAGGGAACATGGCTACACCTTC
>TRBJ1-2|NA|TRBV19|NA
CALPANYGYTF
TGTGCCCTCCCCGCGAACTATGGCTACACCTTC
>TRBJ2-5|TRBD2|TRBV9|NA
CASSEGLAGGTQYF
TGTGCCAGCAGCGAGGGACTAGCGGGGGGGACCCAGTACTTC
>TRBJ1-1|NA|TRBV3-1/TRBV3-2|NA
CASSAAGDTEAFF
TGTGCCAGCAGCGCCGCAGGTGACACTGAAGCTTTCTTT
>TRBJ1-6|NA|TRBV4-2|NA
CASSPEGVLNSPLHF
TGTGCCAGCAGCCCCGAGGGGGTTCTAAATTCACCCCTCCACTTT
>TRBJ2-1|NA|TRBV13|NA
CASSSLLLDPYNEQFF
TGTGCCAGCAGCTCACTCCTGTTAGATCCCTACAATGAGCAGTTCTTC
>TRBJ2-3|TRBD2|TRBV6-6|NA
CASSSQTSGSDTQYF
TGTGCCAGCAGTTCCCAGACTAGCGGCAGCGATACGCAGTATTTT
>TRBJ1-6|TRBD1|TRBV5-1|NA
CASNNGQVDSPLHF
TGCGCCAGCAACAACGGACAGGTGGATTCACCCCTCCACTTT
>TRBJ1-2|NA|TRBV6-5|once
CASSRVGGHGYTF
TGTGCCAGCAGCCGGGTTGGAGGGCATGGCTACACCTTC
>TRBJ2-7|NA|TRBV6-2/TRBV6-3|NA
CASSYRGQTYEQYF
TGTGCCAGCAGTTACCGGGGACAAACCTACGAGCAGTACTTC
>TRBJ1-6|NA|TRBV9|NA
CASSVQQGLPLHF
TGTGCCAGCAGCGTTCAGCAGGGTCTGCCCCTCCACTTT
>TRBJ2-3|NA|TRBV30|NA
CACTHTDTQYF
TGTGCCTGCACACATACAGATACGCAGTATTTT
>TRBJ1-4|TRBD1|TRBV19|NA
CASSISQGNEKLFF
TGTGCCAGTAGTATCTCACAGGGGAATGAAAAACTGTTTTTT
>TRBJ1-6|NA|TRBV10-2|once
CASLREVWPYNSPLHF
TGCGCCAGCTTACGCGAGGTTTGGCCTTATAATTCACCCCTCCACTTT
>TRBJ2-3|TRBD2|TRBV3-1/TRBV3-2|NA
CASSDLAGFTDTQYF
TGTGCCAGCAGCGATCTAGCGGGGTTCACAGATACGCAGTATTTT
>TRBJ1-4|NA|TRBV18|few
CASSPPSQGDNEKLFF
TGTGCCAGCTCACCACCGTCACAGGGAGATAATGAAAAACTGTTTTTT
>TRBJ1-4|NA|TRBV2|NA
CASNNMGLNEKLFF
TGTGCCAGCAATAACATGGGACTCAATGAAAAACTGTTTTTT
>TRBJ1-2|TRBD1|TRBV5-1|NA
CASSPGRGKDYGYTF
TGCGCCAGCAGCCCCGGCAGGGGGAAAGACTATGGCTACACCTTC
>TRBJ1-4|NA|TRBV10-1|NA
CASSGQGPNEKLFF
TGCGCCAGCAGTGGTCAGGGCCCTAATGAAAAACTGTTTTTT
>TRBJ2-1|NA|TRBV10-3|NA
CASTLGLPNEQFF
TGTGCCAGCACCCTCGGACTACCGAATGAGCAGTTCTTC
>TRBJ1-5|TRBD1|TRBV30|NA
CAWSLTGGYQPQHF
TGTGCCTGGAGCCTAACAGGGGGCTATCAGCCCCAGCATTTT
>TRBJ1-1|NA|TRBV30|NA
CAWDKARGTEAFF
TGTGCCTGGGACAAAGCAAGGGGCACTGAAGCTTTCTTT
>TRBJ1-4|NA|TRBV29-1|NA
CSVDGGGEKLFF
TGCAGCGTTGATGGGGGAGGGGAAAAACTGTTTTTT